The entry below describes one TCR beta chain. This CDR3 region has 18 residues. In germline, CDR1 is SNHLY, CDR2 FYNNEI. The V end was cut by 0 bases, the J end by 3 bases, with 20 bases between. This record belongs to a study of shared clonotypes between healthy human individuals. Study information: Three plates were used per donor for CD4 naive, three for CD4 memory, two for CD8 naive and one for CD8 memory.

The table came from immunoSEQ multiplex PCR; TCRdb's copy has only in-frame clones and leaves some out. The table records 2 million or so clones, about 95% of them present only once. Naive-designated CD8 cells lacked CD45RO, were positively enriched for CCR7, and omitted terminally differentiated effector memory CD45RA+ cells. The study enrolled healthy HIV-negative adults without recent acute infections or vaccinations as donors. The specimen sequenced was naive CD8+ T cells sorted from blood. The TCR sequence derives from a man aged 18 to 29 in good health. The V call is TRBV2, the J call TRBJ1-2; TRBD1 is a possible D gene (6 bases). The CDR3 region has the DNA TGTGCCAGCAGTGAAGCGGTTCGGACAGATCCCCTTGACTATGGCTACACCTTC. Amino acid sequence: CASSEAVRTDPLDYGYTF. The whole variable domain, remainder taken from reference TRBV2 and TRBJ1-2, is EPEVTQTPSHQVTQMGQEVILRCVPISNHLYFYWYRQILGQKVEFLVSFYNNEISEKSEIFDDQFSVERPDGSNFTLKIRSTKLEDSAMYFCASSEAVRTDPLDYGYTFGSGTRLTVV.